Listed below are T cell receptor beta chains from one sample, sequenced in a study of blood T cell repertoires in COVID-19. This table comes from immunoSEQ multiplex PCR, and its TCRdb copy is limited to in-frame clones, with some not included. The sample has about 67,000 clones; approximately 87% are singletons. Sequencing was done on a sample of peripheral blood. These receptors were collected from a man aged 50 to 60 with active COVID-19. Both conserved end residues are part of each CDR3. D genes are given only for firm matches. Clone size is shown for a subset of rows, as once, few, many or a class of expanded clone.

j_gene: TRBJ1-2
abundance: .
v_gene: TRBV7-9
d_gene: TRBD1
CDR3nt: TGTGCCAGCAGCCGGGCAGGGGGCGCGACTAACTATGGCTACACCTTC
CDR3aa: CASSRAGGATNYGYTF

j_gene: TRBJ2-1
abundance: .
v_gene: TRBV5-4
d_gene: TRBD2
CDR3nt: TGTGCCAGCAGCCCGGGGGGGCCCAGCGGGGCCTACTACAATGAGCAGTTCTTC
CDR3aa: CASSPGGPSGAYYNEQFF

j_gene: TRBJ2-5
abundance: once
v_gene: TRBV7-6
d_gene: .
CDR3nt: TGTGCCAGCAGGATTAGAGAGACCCAGTACTTC
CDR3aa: CASRIRETQYF

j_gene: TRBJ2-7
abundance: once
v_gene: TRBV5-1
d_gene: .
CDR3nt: TGCGCCAGCAGCTTTCAACCGGGACAAAGCTCCTACGAGCAGTACTTC
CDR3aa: CASSFQPGQSSYEQYF

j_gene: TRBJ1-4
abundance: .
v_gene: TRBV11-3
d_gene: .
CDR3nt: TGTGCCAGCAGCTTAGTTACAGGCGAAAAACTGTTTTTT
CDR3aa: CASSLVTGEKLFF

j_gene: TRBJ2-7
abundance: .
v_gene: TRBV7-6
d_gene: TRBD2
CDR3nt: TGTGCCAGCAGCCGGACTAGCGGGGCGGGGTCCTACGAGCAGTACTTC
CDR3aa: CASSRTSGAGSYEQYF

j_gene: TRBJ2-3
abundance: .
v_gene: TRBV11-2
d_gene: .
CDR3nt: TGTGCCAGCAGCCCCACGAAACTGTGGGCAGATGCTAGCACAGATACGCAGTATTTT
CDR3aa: CASSPTKLWADASTDTQYF

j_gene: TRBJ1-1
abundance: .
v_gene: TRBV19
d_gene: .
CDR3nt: TGTGCCACTCAACAGGAGATGAACACTGAAGCTTTCTTT
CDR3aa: CATQQEMNTEAFF

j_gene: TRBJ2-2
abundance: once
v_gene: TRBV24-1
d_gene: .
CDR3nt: TGTGCCACCAGTGGCCTCGACGGAGGGAACACCGGGGAGCTGTTTTTT
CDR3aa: CATSGLDGGNTGELFF

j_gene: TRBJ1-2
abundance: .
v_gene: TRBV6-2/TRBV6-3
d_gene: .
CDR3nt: TGTGCCAGCAGCCGCGGCGGTTTAGCGGGGGGCTACACCTTC
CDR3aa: CASSRGGLAGGYTF

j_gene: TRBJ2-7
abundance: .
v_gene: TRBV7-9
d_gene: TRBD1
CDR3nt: TGTGCCAGCAGCAAGGACAGGGGAGACCCCTACGAGCAGTACTTC
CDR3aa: CASSKDRGDPYEQYF

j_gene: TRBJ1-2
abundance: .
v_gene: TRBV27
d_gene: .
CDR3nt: TGTGCCAGCAGCTTACAGGGATCCTATGGCTACACCTTC
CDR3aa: CASSLQGSYGYTF

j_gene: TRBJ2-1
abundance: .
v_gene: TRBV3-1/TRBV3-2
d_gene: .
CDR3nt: TGTGCCAGCAGAGGGCTAGCGGAGGGGGTCAATGAGCAGTTCTTC
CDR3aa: CASRGLAEGVNEQFF

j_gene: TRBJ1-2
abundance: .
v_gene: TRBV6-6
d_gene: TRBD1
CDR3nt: TGTGCCAGCAGTTTCCAGGGGGCAGGCAATGGCTACACCTTC
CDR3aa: CASSFQGAGNGYTF

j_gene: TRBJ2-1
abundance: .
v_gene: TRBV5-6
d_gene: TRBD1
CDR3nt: TGTGCCAGCAGCTTCGTCCCTTGGGACAGGGGTGACAATGAGCAGTTCTTC
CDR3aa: CASSFVPWDRGDNEQFF

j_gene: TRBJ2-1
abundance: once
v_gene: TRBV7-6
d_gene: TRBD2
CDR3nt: TGTGCCAGCAGCACTCTAGCGGGAGTCTACAATGAGCAGTTCTTC
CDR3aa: CASSTLAGVYNEQFF

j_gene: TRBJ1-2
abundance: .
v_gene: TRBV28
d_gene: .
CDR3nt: TGTGCCAGCAGTGCACTAGGGCCGGATGGCTACACCTTC
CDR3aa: CASSALGPDGYTF

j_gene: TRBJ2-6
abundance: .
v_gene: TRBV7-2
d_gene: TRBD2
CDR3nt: TGTGCCAGCAGCCCGCGGGGGGGAGCTGGGGCCAACGTCCTGACTTTC
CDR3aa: CASSPRGGAGANVLTF

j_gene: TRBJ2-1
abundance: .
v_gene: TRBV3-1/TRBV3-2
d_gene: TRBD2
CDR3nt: TGTGCCAGCAGCCAAAGCTCAACTGCGGGAGGGCATTCCTATGAGCAGTTCTTC
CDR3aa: CASSQSSTAGGHSYEQFF

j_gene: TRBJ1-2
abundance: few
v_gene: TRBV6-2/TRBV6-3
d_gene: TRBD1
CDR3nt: TGTGCCAGCAGTCAAACCCCACACCGGACAGGAGGAGGCCAGGCCTATGGCTACACCTTC
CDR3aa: CASSQTPHRTGGGQAYGYTF

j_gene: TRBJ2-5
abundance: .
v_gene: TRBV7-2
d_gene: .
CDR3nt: TGTGCCAGCAGCCGTACAGGGCAGGGGGAGACCCAGTACTTC
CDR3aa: CASSRTGQGETQYF

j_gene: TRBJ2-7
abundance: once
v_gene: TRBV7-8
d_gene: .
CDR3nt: TGTGCCAGCAGCTTAGCGGAGGCCGCCAAGGCAATCTACGAGCAGTACTTC
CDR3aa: CASSLAEAAKAIYEQYF

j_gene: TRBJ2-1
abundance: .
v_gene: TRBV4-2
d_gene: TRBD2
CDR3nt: TGTGCCAGCAGCCCCTATACTAGCGGGAGGGGAGATGAGCAGTTCTTC
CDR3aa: CASSPYTSGRGDEQFF

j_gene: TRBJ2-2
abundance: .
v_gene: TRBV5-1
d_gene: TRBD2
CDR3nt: TGCGCCAGCAGCGTAGCGGGGGATCCCACCGGGGAGCTGTTTTTT
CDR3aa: CASSVAGDPTGELFF

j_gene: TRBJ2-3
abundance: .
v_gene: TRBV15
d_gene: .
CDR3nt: TGTGCCACCAGCATTGAGGGAAAGAGCACAGATACGCAGTATTTT
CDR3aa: CATSIEGKSTDTQYF

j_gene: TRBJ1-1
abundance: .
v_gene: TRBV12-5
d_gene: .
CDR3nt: TGTGCTAGTGGTTTCAGGCGAACTGAAGCTTTCTTT
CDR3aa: CASGFRRTEAFF

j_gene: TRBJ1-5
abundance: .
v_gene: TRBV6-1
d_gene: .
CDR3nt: TGTGCCAGCAGTGAAGGTGGGGCCCTTGGGCCCCAGCATTTT
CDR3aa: CASSEGGALGPQHF

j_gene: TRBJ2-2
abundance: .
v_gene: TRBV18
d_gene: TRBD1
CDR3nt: TGTGCCAGCTCAAGCTCCTTCGGGACAGGGGGGGCCACCGGGGAGCTGTTTTTT
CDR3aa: CASSSSFGTGGATGELFF

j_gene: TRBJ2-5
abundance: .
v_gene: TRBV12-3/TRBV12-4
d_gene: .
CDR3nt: TGTGCCAGCAGTTCCACTAGCCCGGAGACCCAGTACTTC
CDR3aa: CASSSTSPETQYF

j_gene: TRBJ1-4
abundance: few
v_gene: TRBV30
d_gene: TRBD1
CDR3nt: TGTGCCTGGGGGATTACAGGGGTTAAAGAAAAACTGTTTTTT
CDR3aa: CAWGITGVKEKLFF

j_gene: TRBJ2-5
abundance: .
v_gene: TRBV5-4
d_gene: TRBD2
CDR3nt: TGTGCCAGCAGCTTCGGCTTAGCGGGGGGGAAAGAGACCCAGTACTTC
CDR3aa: CASSFGLAGGKETQYF

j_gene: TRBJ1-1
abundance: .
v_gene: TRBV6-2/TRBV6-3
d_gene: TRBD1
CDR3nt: TGTGCCAGCAGCGACCCGGGACAGGGGCCTCGTAGGACTGAAGCTTTCTTT
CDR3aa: CASSDPGQGPRRTEAFF

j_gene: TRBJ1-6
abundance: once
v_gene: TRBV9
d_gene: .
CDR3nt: TGTGCCAGCAGCGTAGGAGGTGGTCTTCATAATTCACCCCTCCACTTT
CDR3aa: CASSVGGGLHNSPLHF

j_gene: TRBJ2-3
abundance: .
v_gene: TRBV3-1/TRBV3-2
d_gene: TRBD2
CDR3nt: TGTGCCAGCAGCCAAGTCGGGAGGAGCACAGATACGCAGTATTTT
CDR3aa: CASSQVGRSTDTQYF

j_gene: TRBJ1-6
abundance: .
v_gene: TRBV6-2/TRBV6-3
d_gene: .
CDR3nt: TGTGCCAGCAGTCAAGACAGGAGTGAATCACCCCTCCACTTT
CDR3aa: CASSQDRSESPLHF

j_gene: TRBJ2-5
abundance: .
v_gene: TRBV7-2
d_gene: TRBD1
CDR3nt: TGTGCCAGCAGCCCCCGGGACAGACGACAAGAGACCCAGTACTTC
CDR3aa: CASSPRDRRQETQYF

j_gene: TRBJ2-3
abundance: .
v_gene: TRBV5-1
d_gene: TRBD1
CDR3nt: TGCGCCAGCAGCTCCGGGACAGGCACAGATACGCAGTATTTT
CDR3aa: CASSSGTGTDTQYF

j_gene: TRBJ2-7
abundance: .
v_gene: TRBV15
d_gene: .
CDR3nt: TGTGCCACCAGCACGGGACTCTACTACGAGCAGTACTTC
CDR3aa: CATSTGLYYEQYF

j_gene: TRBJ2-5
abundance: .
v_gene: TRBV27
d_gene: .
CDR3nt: TGTGCCACCAGGGAGGGGGCGGGAGAGACCCAGTACTTC
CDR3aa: CATREGAGETQYF

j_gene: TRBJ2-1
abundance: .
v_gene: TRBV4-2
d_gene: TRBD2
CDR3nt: TGTGCCAGCAGCCCCCTAGCGGGAAGCTCCTACAATGAGCAGTTCTTC
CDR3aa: CASSPLAGSSYNEQFF

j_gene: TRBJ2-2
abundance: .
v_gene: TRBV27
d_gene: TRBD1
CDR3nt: TGTGCCAGCAGTTTTCTTGGGACAGGATCCGGGGAGCTGTTTTTT
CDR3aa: CASSFLGTGSGELFF

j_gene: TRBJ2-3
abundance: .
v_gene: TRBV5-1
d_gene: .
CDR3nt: TGCGCCAGCAGCTTGAATGACAACCGTGTCCCAGATACGCAGTATTTT
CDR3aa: CASSLNDNRVPDTQYF

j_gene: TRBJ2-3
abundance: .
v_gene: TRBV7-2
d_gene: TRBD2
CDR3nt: TGTGCCAGCAGCGTTAGTTGGGGGACTAGACCAGATACGCAGTATTTT
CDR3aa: CASSVSWGTRPDTQYF

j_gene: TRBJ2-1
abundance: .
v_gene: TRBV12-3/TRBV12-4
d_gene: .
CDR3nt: TGTGCCAGCAGTTTAGTTCTAAATGAGCAGTTCTTC
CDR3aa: CASSLVLNEQFF

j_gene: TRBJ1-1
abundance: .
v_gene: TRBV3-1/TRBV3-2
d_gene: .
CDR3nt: TGTGCCAGCAGCCAAGATGGGCACACTGAAGCTTTCTTT
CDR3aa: CASSQDGHTEAFF

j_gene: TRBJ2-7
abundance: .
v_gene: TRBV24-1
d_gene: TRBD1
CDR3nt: TGTGCCACCAGTGACCTTCGACAGGGATCGAGCGAGCAGTACTTC
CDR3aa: CATSDLRQGSSEQYF

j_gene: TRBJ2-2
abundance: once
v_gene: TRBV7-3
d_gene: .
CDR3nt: TGTGCCAGCAGCCCAAGCCCCCGGGGCACCGGGGAGCTGTTTTTT
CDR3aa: CASSPSPRGTGELFF

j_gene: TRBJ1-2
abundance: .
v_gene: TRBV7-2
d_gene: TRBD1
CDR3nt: TGTGCCAGCAGCTTAGGCCGACAGGGGGCGATAATAGGCTACACCTTC
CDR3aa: CASSLGRQGAIIGYTF

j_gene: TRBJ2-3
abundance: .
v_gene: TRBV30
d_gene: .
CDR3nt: TGTGCCTGGGGGGGGGCAGGCACAGATACGCAGTATTTT
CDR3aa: CAWGGAGTDTQYF

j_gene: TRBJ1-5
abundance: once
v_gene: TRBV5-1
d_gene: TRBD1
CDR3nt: TGCGCCAGCGCTTCCGGGACAGGGGTGGATCAGCCCCAGCATTTT
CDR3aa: CASASGTGVDQPQHF

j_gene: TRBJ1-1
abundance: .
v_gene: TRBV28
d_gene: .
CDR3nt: TGTGCCAGCAGTTTAGCGGATTTGAACACTGAAGCTTTCTTT
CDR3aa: CASSLADLNTEAFF

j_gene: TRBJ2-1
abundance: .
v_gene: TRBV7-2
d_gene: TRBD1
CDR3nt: TGTGCCAGCAGCTTAGCTGGACAGGGAGTGGGCAATGAGCAGTTCTTC
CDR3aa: CASSLAGQGVGNEQFF

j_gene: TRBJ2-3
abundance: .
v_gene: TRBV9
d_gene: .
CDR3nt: TGTGCCAGCAGCGTAGACCGGGGAGATACGCAGTATTTT
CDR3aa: CASSVDRGDTQYF